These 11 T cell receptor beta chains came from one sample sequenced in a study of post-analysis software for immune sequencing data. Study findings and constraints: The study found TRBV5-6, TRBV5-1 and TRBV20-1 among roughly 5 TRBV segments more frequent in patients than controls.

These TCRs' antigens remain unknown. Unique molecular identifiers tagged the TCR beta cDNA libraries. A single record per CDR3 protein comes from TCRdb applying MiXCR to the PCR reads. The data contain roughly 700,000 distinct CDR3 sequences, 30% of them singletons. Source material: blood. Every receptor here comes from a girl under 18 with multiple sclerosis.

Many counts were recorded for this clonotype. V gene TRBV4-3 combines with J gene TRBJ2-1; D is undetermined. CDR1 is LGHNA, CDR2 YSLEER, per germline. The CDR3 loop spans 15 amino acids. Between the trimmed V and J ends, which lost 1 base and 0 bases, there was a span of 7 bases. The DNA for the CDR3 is TGCGCCAGCAGCCAAGGACACCACTCCTACAATGAGCAGTTCTTC. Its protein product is CASSQGHHSYNEQFF.

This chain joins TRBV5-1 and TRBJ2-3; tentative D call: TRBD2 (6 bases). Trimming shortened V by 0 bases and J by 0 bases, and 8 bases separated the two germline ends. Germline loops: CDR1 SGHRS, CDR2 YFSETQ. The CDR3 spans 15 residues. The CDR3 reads CASSLGGESTDTQYF. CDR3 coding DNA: TGCGCCAGCAGCTTGGGGGGGGAAAGCACAGATACGCAGTATTTT.

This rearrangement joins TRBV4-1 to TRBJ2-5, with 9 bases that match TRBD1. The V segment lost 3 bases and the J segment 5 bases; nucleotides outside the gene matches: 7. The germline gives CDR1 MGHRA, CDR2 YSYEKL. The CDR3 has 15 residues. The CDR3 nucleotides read TGCGCCAGCAGCCACCTGGACAGGGGAGGGGAGACCCAGTACTTC. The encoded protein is CASSHLDRGGETQYF.

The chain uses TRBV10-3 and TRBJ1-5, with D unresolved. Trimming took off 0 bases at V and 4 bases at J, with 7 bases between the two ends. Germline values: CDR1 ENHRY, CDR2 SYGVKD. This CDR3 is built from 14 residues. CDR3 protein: CAISESVGNQPQHF. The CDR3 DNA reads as TGTGCCATCAGTGAGTCGGTTGGGAATCAGCCCCAGCATTTT.

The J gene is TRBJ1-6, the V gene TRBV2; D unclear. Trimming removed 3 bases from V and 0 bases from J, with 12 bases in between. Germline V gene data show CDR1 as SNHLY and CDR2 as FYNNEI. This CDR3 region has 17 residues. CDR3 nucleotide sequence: TGTGCCAGCAGTGACCCGCAGGACTACTCCTATAATTCACCCCTCCACTTT. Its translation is CASSDPQDYSYNSPLHF.

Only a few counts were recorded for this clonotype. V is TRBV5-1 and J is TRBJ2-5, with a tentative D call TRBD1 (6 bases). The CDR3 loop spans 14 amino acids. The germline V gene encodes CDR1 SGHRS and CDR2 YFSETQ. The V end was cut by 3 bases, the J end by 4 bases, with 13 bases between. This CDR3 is CASSSPMTGETQYF. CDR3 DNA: TGCGCCAGCAGCTCACCCATGACAGGAGAGACCCAGTACTTC.

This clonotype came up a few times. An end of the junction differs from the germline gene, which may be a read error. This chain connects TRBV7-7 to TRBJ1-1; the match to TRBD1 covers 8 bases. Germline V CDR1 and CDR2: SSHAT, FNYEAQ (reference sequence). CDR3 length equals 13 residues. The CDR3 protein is CASSWRQGTEAFF. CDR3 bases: TGTGCTAGCAGCTGGAGACAGGGGACTGAAGCTTTCTTT.

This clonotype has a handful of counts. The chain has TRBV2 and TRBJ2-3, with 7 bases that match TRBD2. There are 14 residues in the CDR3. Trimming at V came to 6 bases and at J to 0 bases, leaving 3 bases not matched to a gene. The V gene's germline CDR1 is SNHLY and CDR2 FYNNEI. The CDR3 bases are TGTGCCAGCAGGAGCGGGGCGAGCACAGATACGCAGTATTTT. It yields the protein CASRSGASTDTQYF.

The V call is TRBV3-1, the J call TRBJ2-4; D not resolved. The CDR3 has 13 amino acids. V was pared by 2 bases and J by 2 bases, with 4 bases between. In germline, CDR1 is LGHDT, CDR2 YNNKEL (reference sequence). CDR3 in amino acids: CASSQLTKNIQYF. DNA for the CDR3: TGTGCCAGCAGCCAACTAACCAAAAACATTCAGTACTTC.

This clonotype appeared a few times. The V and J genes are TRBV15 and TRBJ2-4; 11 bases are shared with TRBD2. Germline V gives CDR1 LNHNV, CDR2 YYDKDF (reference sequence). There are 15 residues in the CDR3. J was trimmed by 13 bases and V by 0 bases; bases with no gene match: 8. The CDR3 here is CATSRDTSGGPSQYF. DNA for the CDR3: TGTGCCACCAGCAGAGATACTAGCGGGGGCCCTTCCCAGTACTTC.

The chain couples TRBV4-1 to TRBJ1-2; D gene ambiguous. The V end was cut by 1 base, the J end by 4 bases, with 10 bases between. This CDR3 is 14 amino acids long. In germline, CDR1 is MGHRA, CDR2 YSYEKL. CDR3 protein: CASSQAGDSYGYTF. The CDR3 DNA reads TGCGCCAGCAGCCAAGCAGGAGACTCCTATGGCTACACCTTC.